This T cell receptor beta chain was retrieved from a study of T cell repertoires in cytomegalovirus infection. On the study more broadly: CMV epitopes used comprised recently identified HLA-C-restricted ones and well-studied HLA-B-restricted ones. Study-wide results and limits: Cumulative frequency of public TCR beta families picked out carriers of CMV plus the relevant HLA. The study found HLA-C-restricted CMV-specific TCR beta clonotypes dominating the ex vivo response.

TCRdb processed the reads anew with MiXCR; each CDR3 protein has one entry. The sample lists more than 250,000 distinct CDR3 sequences, 25% seen once, with about 14% in the top ten. This clonotype was detected a few times. Its antigen is undetermined. The germline V gene has CDR1 MNHEY and CDR2 SMNVEV (reference sequence). The CDR3 has 16 residues. V lost 4 bases and J lost 4, with 19 bases in between. The receptor was isolated from a human donor in good health (CMV status not recorded). Some clones in this sample may be carry-over from other donors' samples. Source: cultured PBMCs, taken from culture after CMV antigen stimulation. The chain has TRBV27 and TRBJ2-5, with a weak D call TRBD2 (6 bases). CDR3 in DNA: TGTGCCAGCAGTTCCGCCTTGGAGGGGATTGCAGAGACCCAGTACTTC. Protein sequence: CASSSALEGIAETQYF.